The 19 T cell receptor beta chains given below trace back to one sample, sequenced in a study of T cells in Graves' hyperthyroidism and ophthalmopathy. The TCR beta CDR3 regions underwent amplification using RNA transcripts as the source. Using the HTBI primer set, a first-round RT-PCR was run on the TCR CDR3. MiXCR was run by TCRdb on the multiplex PCR reads, yielding one entry per CDR3 protein. The sample lists hundreds of thousands of distinct CDR3 sequences, roughly 20% occurring once. The sample consisted of blood. The origin of the receptors is a man younger than 40 with Graves' ophthalmopathy.

V gene TRBV30 combines with J gene TRBJ2-7, with D hard to call. In germline, CDR1 is GTSNPN, CDR2 SVGIG (reference sequence). Trimming left V 0 bases short and J 2 bases short, with 11 bases between. The CDR3 sequence is 14 residues long. The CDR3 protein is CAWSVPAATYEQYF. In nucleotides, the CDR3 is TGTGCCTGGAGTGTACCGGCTGCCACCTACGAGCAGTACTTC.

The V call is TRBV20-1, the J call TRBJ1-6, with a weak D call TRBD1 (5 bases). The CDR3 is made up of 16 amino acids. Trimming removed 1 base at V and 0 bases at J, with 10 bases between. The germline gives CDR1 DFQATT, CDR2 SNEGSKA (reference sequence). CDR3 in amino acids: CSARVPGSSYNSPLHF. The CDR3 DNA sequence: TGCAGTGCTAGAGTGCCAGGGAGCTCCTATAATTCACCCCTCCACTTT.

The CDR3 sequence is CASSFGGSNTGELFF. The CDR3 DNA is TGTGCCAGCAGCTTCGGCGGGTCGAACACCGGGGAGCTGTTTTTT. This chain links TRBV7-9 with TRBJ2-2; D is perhaps TRBD2 (5 bases). Trimming took off 3 bases at V and 0 bases at J, with 8 bases between the two ends. The germline CDR1 and CDR2 sequences are SEHNR and FQNEAQ (reference sequence). This CDR3 is built from 15 residues.

This clonotype showed up just once. V usage is TRBV15 and J usage is TRBJ1-4, with D perhaps TRBD1 (6 bases). From germline, CDR1 is LNHNV and CDR2 YYDKDF (reference sequence). V was trimmed by 0 bases and J by 7 bases, leaving 12 bases between them. The CDR3 runs to 15 residues. As DNA, the CDR3 is TGTGCCACCAGCAGAGACCGGGGGGCGGGTGAAAAACTGTTTTTT. Translating gives CATSRDRGAGEKLFF.

This clonotype occurred many times. This chain links TRBV4-1 with TRBJ2-5, with 13 bases lining up with TRBD2. V lost 2 bases to trimming and J lost 2 bases; unmatched junction nucleotides: 2. Germline loops: CDR1 MGHRA, CDR2 YSYEKL. The CDR3 loop spans 16 amino acids. CDR3 coding DNA: TGCGCCAGCAGCCAACAACTAGCGGGAGGGCAAGAGACCCAGTACTTC. Protein product: CASSQQLAGGQETQYF.

Comments on this clonotype: This may arise from a read error, as a much more abundant clone is one base away. CDR3 sequence reads: CTSSLLGTTEAFF. The CDR3 DNA sequence: TGTACCAGCAGCCTTTTGGGGACCACTGAAGCTTTCTTT. This chain links TRBV12-3 or TRBV12-4 with TRBJ1-1; tentatively, D is TRBD1 (5 bases). The CDR3 spans 13 residues.

This clonotype has a handful of counts. J is TRBJ2-1 and V is TRBV5-1; perhaps TRBD2 as D (6 bases). With 0 bases removed from V and 3 bases from J, the gap between germline ends came to 13 bases. In germline, CDR1 is SGHRS, CDR2 YFSETQ. The CDR3 runs to 16 residues. The CDR3 region has the DNA TGCGCCAGCAGCTTGGCTCTTAGCGGAGACTACAATGAGCAGTTCTTC. Translating gives CASSLALSGDYNEQFF. The full variable domain, in which reference TRBV5-1 and TRBJ2-1 provide the parts outside the CDR3, is KAGVTQTPRYLIKTRGQQVTLSCSPISGHRSVSWYQQTPGQGLQFLFEYFSETQRNKGNFPGRFSGRQFSNSRSEMNVSTLELGDSALYLCASSLALSGDYNEQFFGPGTRLTVL.

This clonotype came up a few times. The gene calls are TRBV25-1 and TRBJ1-1; 7 bases are a match to TRBD1. The CDR3 sequence is 15 residues long. Trimming took 2 bases from V and 0 from J; bases not matched to a gene: 3. The V gene's germline CDR1 is MGHDK and CDR2 SYGVNS. The CDR3 protein is CASSEQQGVNTEAFF. CDR3 DNA: TGTGCCAGCAGTGAACAGCAGGGGGTGAACACTGAAGCTTTCTTT.

Concerning this clonotype: Germline and junction disagree at one end, which may indicate a read error. The V and J genes are TRBV12-3 or TRBV12-4 and TRBJ2-3; D is perhaps TRBD1 (6 bases). The CDR3 has 14 amino acids. The DNA for the CDR3 is TGCGCCAGCAGTGATACAGGGTACACAAATACGCAGTATTTT. Its protein is CASSDTGYTNTQYF.

In its sample, this clonotype was seen a few times. The gene calls are TRBV27 and TRBJ1-1; D is uncertain. The CDR3 consists of 14 residues. V shed 3 bases and J shed 1 base, with 9 bases lying between them. Germline CDR1 MNHEY, CDR2 SMNVEV (reference sequence). DNA of the CDR3: TGTGCCAGCAGTTTCCGACACCGGAACACTGAAGCTTTCTTT. As protein: CASSFRHRNTEAFF.

This clonotype showed up many times. This chain links TRBV11-2 with TRBJ1-5, with D tentatively TRBD1 (5 bases). V dropped 0 bases and J dropped 7 bases, with 10 bases sitting between them. The length of the CDR3 is 14 residues. CDR1 is SGHAT, CDR2 FQNNGV, per germline. CDR3: CASSLDRQGQPQHF. CDR3 nucleotides: TGTGCCAGCAGCTTAGACCGGCAGGGCCAGCCCCAGCATTTT.

This clonotype was detected many times. The chain recombines TRBV28 with TRBJ1-1, with D hard to call. CDR3 length equals 13 residues. V gave up 5 bases and J gave up 0 bases, with 7 bases separating them. Germline values: CDR1 MDHEN, CDR2 SYDVKM. CDR3 residues: CASSPAMNTEAFF. In nucleotides, the CDR3 is TGTGCCAGCAGTCCGGCCATGAACACTGAAGCTTTCTTT.

This clonotype was recorded at least ten times. V and J are TRBV6-1 and TRBJ2-3; D gene unclear. Trimming removed 3 bases from V and 2 bases from J, with 6 bases in between. This CDR3 comprises 13 residues. Germline loops: CDR1 MNHNS, CDR2 SASEGT. This CDR3 is CASSEADTDTQYF. In DNA form, the CDR3 reads TGTGCCAGCAGTGAGGCGGACACAGATACGCAGTATTTT.

This clonotype came up a few times. The chain employs TRBV27 and TRBJ2-3, with 10 bases aligning to TRBD2. With V trimmed by 4 bases and J by 10 bases, 8 bases remained unmatched. The CDR3 is 14 amino acids. Per germline, CDR1 MNHEY and CDR2 SMNVEV (reference sequence). The CDR3 DNA reads TGTGCCAGCAGTTCCAGCCTAGCGGGAGTGGCGCAGTATTTT. Protein product: CASSSSLAGVAQYF.

The chain uses TRBV5-5 and TRBJ2-7, with 11 bases that match TRBD2. Per germline, CDR1 SGHKS and CDR2 YYEKEE (reference sequence). This CDR3 has 15 amino acids. V was pared by 4 bases and J by 2 bases, with 5 bases of the junction left unmatched. The CDR3 DNA follows: TGTGCCAGCAGCGTGGGACTAGCGGAGGCCTACGAGCAGTACTTC. Protein product: CASSVGLAEAYEQYF.

Comments on this clonotype: A read error may account for a junction end that differs from germline. The chain is built from TRBV5-1 and TRBJ2-7; 8 bases are shared with TRBD2. The CDR3 extends over 16 amino acids. Germline CDR1 SGHRS, CDR2 YFSETQ. DNA of the CDR3: TGCGCCAGCAGATTGGATATAAGCGGGAGTGGGTACGAGCAGTACTTC. This gives the protein CASRLDISGSGYEQYF.

This clonotype came up many times. The chain couples TRBV7-3 to TRBJ2-2; 11 nucleotides agree with TRBD1. This CDR3 contains 14 residues. CDR1 SGHTA and CDR2 FQGTGA come from the germline V gene. With V trimmed by 5 bases and J by 7 bases, 3 bases remained unmatched. The CDR3 is CASSQGQGGGELFF. CDR3 bases: TGTGCCAGCAGCCAGGGACAGGGGGGCGGGGAGCTGTTTTTT.

This chain connects TRBV30 to TRBJ2-7; a weak D match, TRBD1 (6 bases). Trimming removed 0 bases at V and 0 bases at J, with 9 bases between. The CDR3 consists of 14 residues. In germline, CDR1 is GTSNPN, CDR2 SVGIG (reference sequence). CDR3 in DNA: TGTGCCTGGAGTGTAGGGGGACACTCCTACGAGCAGTACTTC. Translation gives CAWSVGGHSYEQYF.

This clonotype was observed many times. The chain combines TRBV5-1 with TRBJ2-7; TRBD1 matches 9 bases. Germline V gene sequence: CDR1 SGHRS, CDR2 YFSETQ. The CDR3 totals 16 residues. V was pared by 4 bases and J by 5 bases, with 13 bases of the junction left unmatched. CDR3 sequence (DNA): TGCGCCAGCAGCCCGAACCCCCGGGACAGGGACCACGAGCAGTACTTC. It codes for CASSPNPRDRDHEQYF.